The subject of this entry is one T cell receptor (beta chain). Quantitative 5'-RACE with molecular barcodes was used to make the TCR beta libraries. TCRdb re-analysed the 5' RACE reads in MiXCR, keeping a single row per CDR3 protein. The data show approximately 290,000 distinct CDR3 sequences, less than 25% seen once. The data originate from a study of CD8 T cells in ankylosing spondylitis. CDR3 length equals 15 residues. The V gene's germline CDR1 is SGHTA and CDR2 FQGNSA. After removal of 5 bases from V and 1 base from J, the junction contained 5 bases not matched to a gene. Sequenced: blood, either unsorted or a sorted T cell fraction (not recorded which). The chain has TRBV7-2 and TRBJ2-3; 8 bases line up with TRBD1. This sequence was found in a female donor with ankylosing spondylitis or in good health (not recorded which). CDR3 sequence (DNA): TGTGCCAGCAGCAACGACAGGGGTGGCACAGATACGCAGTATTTT. The encoded protein is CASSNDRGGTDTQYF.